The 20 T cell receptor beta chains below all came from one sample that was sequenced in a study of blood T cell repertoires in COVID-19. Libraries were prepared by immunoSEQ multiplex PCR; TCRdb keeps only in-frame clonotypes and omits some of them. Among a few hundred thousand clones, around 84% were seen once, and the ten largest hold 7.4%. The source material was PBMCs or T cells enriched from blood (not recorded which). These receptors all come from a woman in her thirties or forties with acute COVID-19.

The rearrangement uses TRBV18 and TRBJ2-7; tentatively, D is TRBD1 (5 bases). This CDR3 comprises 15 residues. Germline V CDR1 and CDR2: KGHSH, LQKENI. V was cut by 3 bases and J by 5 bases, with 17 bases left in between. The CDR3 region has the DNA TGTGCCAGCTCACCCATCGGGTCCAGGGTCAACGAGCAGTACTTC. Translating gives CASSPIGSRVNEQYF.

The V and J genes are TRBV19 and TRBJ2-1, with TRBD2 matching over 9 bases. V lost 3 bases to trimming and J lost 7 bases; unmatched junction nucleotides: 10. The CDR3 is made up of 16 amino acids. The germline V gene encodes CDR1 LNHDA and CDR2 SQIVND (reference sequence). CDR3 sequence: CASSIGAGGPSNEQFF. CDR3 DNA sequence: TGTGCCAGTAGTATCGGGGCGGGAGGGCCTAGTAATGAGCAGTTCTTC.

The CDR3 DNA is TGTGCCAGTGGGGACTTTCAGCCCCAGCATTTT. Its translation: CASGDFQPQHF. V usage is TRBV19 and J usage is TRBJ1-5, with TRBD1 as a possible D gene (5 bases). The CDR3 runs 11 residues. V was pared by 8 bases and J by 6 bases, with 8 bases between. Germline values: CDR1 LNHDA, CDR2 SQIVND (reference sequence).

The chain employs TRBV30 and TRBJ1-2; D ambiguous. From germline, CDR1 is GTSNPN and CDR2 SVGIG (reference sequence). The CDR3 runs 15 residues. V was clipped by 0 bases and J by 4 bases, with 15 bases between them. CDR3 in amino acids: CAWSVDPGSGYGYTF. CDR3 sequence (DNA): TGTGCCTGGAGTGTAGACCCCGGGTCTGGCTATGGCTACACCTTC.

CDR3: CASSSIQGAKSPLHF. CDR3 bases: TGCGCCAGCAGCTCTATACAGGGGGCAAAGTCACCCCTCCACTTT. The rearrangement uses TRBV5-1 and TRBJ1-6; 9 positions match TRBD1. Germline trimming cut 3 bases from V and 10 bases from J; bases unmatched to any gene: 8. Germline CDR1 and CDR2: SGHRS and YFSETQ. The CDR3 consists of 15 residues. Full variable domain (outside the CDR3, taken from reference TRBV5-1 and TRBJ1-6): KAGVTQTPRYLIKTRGQQVTLSCSPISGHRSVSWYQQTPGQGLQFLFEYFSETQRNKGNFPGRFSGRQFSNSRSEMNVSTLELGDSALYLCASSSIQGAKSPLHFGNGTRLTVT.

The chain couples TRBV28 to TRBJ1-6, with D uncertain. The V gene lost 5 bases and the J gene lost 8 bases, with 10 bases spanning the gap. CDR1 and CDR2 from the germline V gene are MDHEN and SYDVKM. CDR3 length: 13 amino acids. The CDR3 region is CASSPPGDSPLHF. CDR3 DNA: TGTGCCAGCAGTCCCCCCGGGGATTCACCCCTCCACTTT.

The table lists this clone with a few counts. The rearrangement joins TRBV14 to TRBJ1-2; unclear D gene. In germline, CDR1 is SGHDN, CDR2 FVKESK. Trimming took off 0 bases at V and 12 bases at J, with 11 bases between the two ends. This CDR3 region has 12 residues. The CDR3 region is CASSQDPRFHTF. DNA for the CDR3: TGTGCCAGCAGCCAAGACCCCAGGTTCCACACCTTC.

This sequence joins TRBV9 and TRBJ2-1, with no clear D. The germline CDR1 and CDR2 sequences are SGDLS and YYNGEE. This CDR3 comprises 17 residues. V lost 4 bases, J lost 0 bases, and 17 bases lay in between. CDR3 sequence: CASSNGGGASSYNEQFF. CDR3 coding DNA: TGTGCCAGCAGCAATGGCGGCGGCGCTAGCTCCTACAATGAGCAGTTCTTC. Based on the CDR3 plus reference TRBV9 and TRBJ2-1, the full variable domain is DSGVTQTPKHLITATGQRVTLRCSPRSGDLSVYWYQQSLDQGLQFLIQYYNGEERAKGNILERFSAQQFPDLHSELNLSSLELGDSALYFCASSNGGGASSYNEQFFGPGTRLTVL.

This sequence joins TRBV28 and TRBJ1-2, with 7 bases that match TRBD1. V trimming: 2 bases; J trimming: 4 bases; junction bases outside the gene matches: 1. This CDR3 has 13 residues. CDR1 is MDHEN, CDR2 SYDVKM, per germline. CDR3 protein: CASSLRGRYGYTF. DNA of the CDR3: TGTGCCAGCAGTTTAAGGGGGCGCTATGGCTACACCTTC.

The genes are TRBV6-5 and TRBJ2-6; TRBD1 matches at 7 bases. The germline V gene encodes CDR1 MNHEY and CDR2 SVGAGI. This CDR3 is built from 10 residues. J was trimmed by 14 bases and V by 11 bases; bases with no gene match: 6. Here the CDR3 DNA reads TGTGCCCGCTACAGGGGACTCCTGACTTTC. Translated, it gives CARYRGLLTF.

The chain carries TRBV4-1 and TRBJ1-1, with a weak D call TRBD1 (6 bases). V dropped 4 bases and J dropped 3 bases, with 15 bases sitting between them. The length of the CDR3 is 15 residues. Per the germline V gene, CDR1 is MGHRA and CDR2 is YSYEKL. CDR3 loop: CASSLKTGPDTEAFF. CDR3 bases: TGCGCCAGCAGCCTTAAGACAGGTCCTGACACTGAAGCTTTCTTT.

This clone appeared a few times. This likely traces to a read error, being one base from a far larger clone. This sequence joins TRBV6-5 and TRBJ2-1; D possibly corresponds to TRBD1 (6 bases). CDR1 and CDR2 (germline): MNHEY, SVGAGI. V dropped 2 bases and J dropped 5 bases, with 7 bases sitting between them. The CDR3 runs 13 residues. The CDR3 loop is CASSYRDNNEQFF. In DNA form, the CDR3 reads TGTGCCAGCAGTTACCGGGACAACAATGAGCAGTTCTTC.

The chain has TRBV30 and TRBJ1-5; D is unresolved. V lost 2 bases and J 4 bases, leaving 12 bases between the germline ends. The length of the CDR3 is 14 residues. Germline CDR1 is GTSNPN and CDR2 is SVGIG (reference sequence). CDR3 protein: CAWSPRWRNQPQHF. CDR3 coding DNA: TGTGCCTGGAGTCCCCGCTGGAGAAATCAGCCCCAGCATTTT.

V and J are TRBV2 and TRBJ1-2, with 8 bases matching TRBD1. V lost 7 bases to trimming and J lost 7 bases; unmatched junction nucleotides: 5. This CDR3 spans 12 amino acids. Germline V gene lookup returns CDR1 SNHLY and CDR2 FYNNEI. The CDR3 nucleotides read TGTGCCAGCACGACAGGGGATCTTGGCTACACCTTC. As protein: CASTTGDLGYTF.

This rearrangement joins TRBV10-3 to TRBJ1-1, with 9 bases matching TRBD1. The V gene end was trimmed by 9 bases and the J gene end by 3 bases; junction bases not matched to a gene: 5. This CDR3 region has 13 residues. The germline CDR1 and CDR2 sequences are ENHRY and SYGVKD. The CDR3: CAISTGGDTEAFF. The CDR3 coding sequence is TGTGCCATTAGCACAGGGGGCGACACTGAAGCTTTCTTT.

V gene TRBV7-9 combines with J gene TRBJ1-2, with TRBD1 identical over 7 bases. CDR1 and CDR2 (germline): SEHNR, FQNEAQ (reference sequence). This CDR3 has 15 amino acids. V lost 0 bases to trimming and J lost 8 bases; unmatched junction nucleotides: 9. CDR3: CASSLAMGQSAGYTF. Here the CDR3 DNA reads TGTGCCAGCAGCTTAGCGATGGGACAGTCCGCGGGCTACACCTTC.

CDR3 in amino acids: CASSPRSVLSGANVLTF. CDR3 DNA: TGTGCCAGCAGCCCCAGGTCAGTTCTCTCTGGGGCCAACGTCCTGACTTTC. The chain links TRBV7-8 to TRBJ2-6; D remains ambiguous. Germline CDR1 reads SGHVS; CDR2 reads FQNEAQ. CDR3 length equals 17 residues. The V end lost 5 bases, the J end lost 0 bases, and 14 bases lay between the germline ends.

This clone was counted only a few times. CDR3 coding DNA: TGTGCCAGCAGCCAACCAGGGGCATACGAGCAGTACTTC. This sequence encodes CASSQPGAYEQYF. The V and J genes are TRBV14 and TRBJ2-7; TRBD1 is a possible D gene (6 bases). V lost 2 bases to trimming and J lost 4 bases, with 9 bases between them. This CDR3 comprises 13 residues. Germline V gene lookup returns CDR1 SGHDN and CDR2 FVKESK.

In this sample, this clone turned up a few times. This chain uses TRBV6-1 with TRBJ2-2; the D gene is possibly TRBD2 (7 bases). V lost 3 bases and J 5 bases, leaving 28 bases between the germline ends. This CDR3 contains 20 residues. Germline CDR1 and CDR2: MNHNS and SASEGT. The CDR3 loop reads CASSDRGRGALSPRTGELFF. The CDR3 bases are TGTGCCAGCAGTGACCGGGGCCGGGGGGCCCTCTCCCCTAGAACCGGGGAGCTGTTTTTT.

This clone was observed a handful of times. CDR3 DNA: TGTGCCAGCAGCCCAGGGGTTGGCTACACCTTC. Residues: CASSPGVGYTF. This chain links TRBV11-2 with TRBJ1-2; tentative D call: TRBD1 (6 bases). There are 11 residues in the CDR3. The V and J ends lost 5 bases and 7 bases respectively, with 8 bases between them. CDR1 is SGHAT and CDR2 is FQNNGV in the germline V gene.